The 20 T cell receptor beta chains listed next were all sequenced from one sample in a study of radiotherapy plus CTLA-4 blockade in lung cancer. The table came from immunoSEQ multiplex PCR; TCRdb's copy has only in-frame clones and leaves some out. Of roughly 120,000 clones listed, 78% are singletons. The sequencing used peripheral blood, collected from a patient treated with radiotherapy plus ipilimumab. All receptors come from a human donor with non-small cell lung cancer who had a partial response to radiotherapy plus ipilimumab.

CDR3: CASSGTSSFAEQYF. The CDR3 DNA is TGCGCCAGCAGCGGGACTAGCTCTTTCGCCGAGCAGTACTTC. The chain employs TRBV5-1 and TRBJ2-7, with 9 bases lining up with TRBD2. The junction had 8 bases not matched to a gene; V was cut back by 4 bases and J by 6 bases. The CDR3 runs 14 residues. The germline gives CDR1 SGHRS, CDR2 YFSETQ.

The chain employs TRBV19 and TRBJ2-3; the match to TRBD2 covers 8 bases. This CDR3 has 14 amino acids. Looked up from germline, CDR1 is LNHDA and CDR2 is SQIVND (reference sequence). Trimming removed 5 bases from V and 5 bases from J; junction bases left unmatched: 6. CDR3 residues: CASSEAGVRDTQYF. CDR3 DNA: TGTGCCAGTAGTGAAGCGGGAGTGAGAGATACGCAGTATTTT.

This clone was recorded a few times. V and J are TRBV18 and TRBJ1-1; D gene unclear. This CDR3 comprises 14 residues. Germline V gene data show CDR1 as KGHSH and CDR2 as LQKENI. V lost 6 bases to trimming and J lost 1 base, with 12 bases between them. The CDR3 nucleotides are TGTGCCAGCTCGACCACCCCGGGGAACACTGAAGCTTTCTTT. Translated: CASSTTPGNTEAFF.

V gene TRBV11-2 combines with J gene TRBJ2-5; D is unresolved. V was pared by 3 bases and J by 1 base, with 9 bases between. The CDR3 runs to 14 residues. CDR1 and CDR2 (germline): SGHAT, FQNNGV. CDR3 residues: CASSFTESQETQYF. The CDR3 DNA reads TGTGCCAGCAGCTTCACAGAATCCCAAGAGACCCAGTACTTC.

This clone turned up a few times. The chain is built from TRBV7-9 and TRBJ1-3; D remains unclear. Germline V gene data show CDR1 as SEHNR and CDR2 as FQNEAQ (reference sequence). The CDR3 length is 15 residues. Trimming shortened V by 2 bases and J by 0 bases, and 8 bases separated the two germline ends. DNA for the CDR3: TGTGCCAGCAGCTTAAAAACAGCCTCTGGAAACACCATATATTTT. Translation gives CASSLKTASGNTIYF.

The rearrangement joins TRBV7-6 to TRBJ1-4; TRBD1 might be the D (5 bases). The CDR3 consists of 15 residues. Germline assignment: CDR1 SGHVS and CDR2 FNYEAQ. Trimming pared 6 bases from V and 5 bases from J, leaving 16 bases between. This chain's CDR3 is CASRRDRQLNEKLFF. CDR3 sequence (DNA): TGTGCCAGCAGGCGGGATAGACAGTTAAATGAAAAACTGTTTTTT.

V is TRBV2 and J is TRBJ2-1; D uncertain. Per the germline V gene, CDR1 is SNHLY and CDR2 is FYNNEI. There are 14 residues in the CDR3. V lost 7 bases and J lost 0, with 10 bases in between. CDR3 nucleotides: TGTGCCAGCAATGAGGCTAGCTCCTACAATGAGCAGTTCTTC. Translating it yields CASNEASSYNEQFF. The complete variable domain, with remaining parts taken from reference TRBV2 and TRBJ2-1, reads EPEVTQTPSHQVTQMGQEVILRCVPISNHLYFYWYRQILGQKVEFLVSFYNNEISEKSEIFDDQFSVERPDGSNFTLKIRSTKLEDSAMYFCASNEASSYNEQFFGPGTRLTVL.

The rearrangement links TRBV29-1 to TRBJ1-2; 9 nucleotides align to TRBD1. V was clipped by 0 bases and J by 4 bases; unmatched bases: 12. From germline, CDR1 is SQVTM and CDR2 ANQGSEA. The CDR3 has 17 residues. CDR3: CSVEDYSGRGQGYGYTF. The CDR3 DNA follows: TGCAGCGTTGAAGATTATTCAGGTCGGGGACAGGGCTATGGCTACACCTTC.

The V and J genes are TRBV18 and TRBJ2-3; D gene unclear. V was pared by 1 base and J by 1 base, with 9 bases between. The CDR3 is 15 residues long. Germline values: CDR1 KGHSH, CDR2 LQKENI. The CDR3 sequence is CASSPQRSRTDTQYF. The CDR3 DNA reads as TGTGCCAGCTCACCACAGCGTTCCCGCACAGATACGCAGTATTTT.

The chain is built from TRBV30 and TRBJ2-7; 9 positions match TRBD1. The germline V gene has CDR1 GTSNPN and CDR2 SVGIG (reference sequence). The trim removed 0 bases at V and 5 bases at J, leaving 17 bases unmatched. This CDR3 has 18 amino acids. CDR3 DNA: TGTGCCTGGAGTGTGAGAACTAACCGGGACAGGGTGATGCACGAGCAGTACTTC. Encoded protein: CAWSVRTNRDRVMHEQYF.

The V and J genes are TRBV9 and TRBJ2-5; D possibly corresponds to TRBD2 (6 bases). V gave up 0 bases and J gave up 1 base, with 13 bases separating them. Germline CDR1 SGDLS, CDR2 YYNGEE. The CDR3 has 16 residues. The CDR3 sequence: CASSVGIGTRQETQYF. CDR3 in DNA: TGTGCCAGCAGCGTAGGTATCGGGACTCGCCAAGAGACCCAGTACTTC.

The CDR3 coding sequence is TGTGCCACCACATTACGGGACAGGGGCACCTACGAGCAGTACTTC. This sequence encodes CATTLRDRGTYEQYF. V gene TRBV19 combines with J gene TRBJ2-7, with 10 bases matching TRBD1. Germline lookup yields CDR1 LNHDA and CDR2 SQIVND (reference sequence). Losses at the gene ends were 10 bases for V and 2 bases for J; bases not matched to a gene: 11. CDR3 length: 15 residues.

The chain has TRBV7-3 and TRBJ2-1, with TRBD2 identical over 8 bases. Trimming at V came to 1 base and at J to 6 bases, leaving 2 bases not matched to a gene. Germline lookup yields CDR1 SGHTA and CDR2 FQGTGA. This CDR3 region has 14 residues. The CDR3 sequence: CASSLNGRVNEQFF. CDR3 DNA: TGTGCCAGCAGCTTAAACGGGAGGGTCAATGAGCAGTTCTTC. Full variable domain (missing parts from reference TRBV7-3 and TRBJ2-1): GAGVSQTPSNKVTEKGKYVELRCDPISGHTALYWYRQSLGQGPEFLIYFQGTGAADDSGLPNDRFFAVRPEGSVSTLKIQRTERGDSAVYLCASSLNGRVNEQFFGPGTRLTVL.

The chain is built from TRBV28 and TRBJ1-5; 7 bases match TRBD1. After removal of 6 bases from V and 1 base from J, the junction contained 9 bases not matched to a gene. Germline V gives CDR1 MDHEN, CDR2 SYDVKM. This CDR3 has 16 amino acids. For the CDR3, the DNA is TGTGCCAGCAGCCACGGGGAACAGGGGAGCAATCAGCCCCAGCATTTT. Translated: CASSHGEQGSNQPQHF. Combining the CDR3 with reference TRBV28 and TRBJ1-5 gives the whole variable domain DVKVTQSSRYLVKRTGEKVFLECVQDMDHENMFWYRQDPGLGLRLIYFSYDVKMKEKGDIPEGYSVSREKKERFSLILESASTNQTSMYLCASSHGEQGSNQPQHFGDGTRLSIL.

The gene calls are TRBV4-1 and TRBJ2-3; D call uncertain. From germline, CDR1 is MGHRA and CDR2 YSYEKL. The CDR3 runs 16 residues. V was cut by 0 bases and J by 2 bases, with 12 bases left in between. CDR3 region: CASSQERSINTDTQYF. CDR3 in DNA: TGCGCCAGCAGCCAAGAGAGATCCATAAACACAGATACGCAGTATTTT.

This sequence joins TRBV2 and TRBJ2-1; TRBD2 matches 7 bases. The V and J ends lost 8 bases and 5 bases, in that order; junction bases with no gene match: 6. CDR1 and CDR2 (germline): SNHLY, FYNNEI. The CDR3 contains 13 residues. As DNA, the CDR3 is TGTGCCAGCGAGCGACTAGCTGACAATGAGCAGTTCTTC. Protein: CASERLADNEQFF. The full variable domain, with the rest looked up from reference TRBV2 and TRBJ2-1, is EPEVTQTPSHQVTQMGQEVILRCVPISNHLYFYWYRQILGQKVEFLVSFYNNEISEKSEIFDDQFSVERPDGSNFTLKIRSTKLEDSAMYFCASERLADNEQFFGPGTRLTVL.

The V call is TRBV7-6, the J call TRBJ2-6, with 9 bases matching TRBD1. This CDR3 is built from 16 residues. The V gene's germline CDR1 is SGHVS and CDR2 FNYEAQ. The ends lost 5 bases at V and 0 bases at J; junction bases unmatched: 2. CDR3 in amino acids: CASSPDRGSGANVLTF. As DNA, the CDR3 is TGTGCCAGCAGCCCGGACAGGGGCTCTGGGGCCAACGTCCTGACTTTC.

The CDR3 reads CAWNGLAGVGTQYF. CDR3 sequence (DNA): TGTGCCTGGAATGGGCTAGCGGGAGTTGGGACCCAGTACTTC. V gene TRBV30 combines with J gene TRBJ2-5; 10 bases fit TRBD2. This CDR3 spans 14 amino acids. In germline, CDR1 is GTSNPN, CDR2 SVGIG (reference sequence). The V gene end was trimmed by 4 bases and the J gene end by 7 bases; junction bases not matched to a gene: 9.

The gene calls are TRBV2 and TRBJ1-4; 7 nucleotides align to TRBD1. With V trimmed by 7 bases and J by 2 bases, 4 bases remained unmatched. CDR3 length: 14 amino acids. Germline V CDR1 and CDR2: SNHLY, FYNNEI. The CDR3 spells CASNIQGTNEKLFF. CDR3 nucleotides: TGTGCCAGCAATATACAGGGGACTAATGAAAAACTGTTTTTT.

V is TRBV5-6 and J is TRBJ2-1; D possibly corresponds to TRBD1 (5 bases). Germline CDR1 reads SGHDT; CDR2 reads YYEEEE. This CDR3 spans 13 amino acids. V lost 4 bases and J 8 bases, leaving 13 bases between the germline ends. CDR3 nucleotide sequence: TGTGCCAGCAGCCCCGTAGGGGTTGATGAGCAGTTCTTC. Translating gives CASSPVGVDEQFF.